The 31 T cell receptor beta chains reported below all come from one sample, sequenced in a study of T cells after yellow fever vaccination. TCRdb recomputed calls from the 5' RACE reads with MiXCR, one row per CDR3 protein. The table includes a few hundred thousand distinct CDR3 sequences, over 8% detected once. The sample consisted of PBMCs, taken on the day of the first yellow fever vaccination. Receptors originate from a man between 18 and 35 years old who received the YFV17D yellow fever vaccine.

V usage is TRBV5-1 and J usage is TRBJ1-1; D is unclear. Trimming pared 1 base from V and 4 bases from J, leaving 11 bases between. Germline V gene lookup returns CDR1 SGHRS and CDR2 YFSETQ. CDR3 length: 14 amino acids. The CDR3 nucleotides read TGCGCCAGCAGCTTGACTCCGGAGGGCACTGAAGCTTTCTTT. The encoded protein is CASSLTPEGTEAFF.

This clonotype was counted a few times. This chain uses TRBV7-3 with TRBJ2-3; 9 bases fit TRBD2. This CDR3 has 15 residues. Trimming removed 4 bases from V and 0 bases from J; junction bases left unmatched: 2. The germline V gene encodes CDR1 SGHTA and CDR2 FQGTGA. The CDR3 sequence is CASSSSGISTDTQYF. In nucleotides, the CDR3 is TGTGCCAGCAGCTCTAGCGGGATTAGCACAGATACGCAGTATTTT.

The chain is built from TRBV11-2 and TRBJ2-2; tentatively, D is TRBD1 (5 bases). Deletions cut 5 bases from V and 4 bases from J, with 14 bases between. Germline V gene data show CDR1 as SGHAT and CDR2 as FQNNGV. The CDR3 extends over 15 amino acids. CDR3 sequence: CASSQISRATGELFF. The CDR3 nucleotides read TGTGCCAGCAGCCAAATCTCCAGGGCCACCGGGGAGCTGTTTTTT. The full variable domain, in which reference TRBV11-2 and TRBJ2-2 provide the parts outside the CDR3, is EAGVAQSPRYKIIEKRQSVAFWCNPISGHATLYWYQQILGQGPKLLIQFQNNGVVDDSQLPKDRFSAERLKGVDSTLKIQPAKLEDSAVYLCASSQISRATGELFFGEGSRLTVL.

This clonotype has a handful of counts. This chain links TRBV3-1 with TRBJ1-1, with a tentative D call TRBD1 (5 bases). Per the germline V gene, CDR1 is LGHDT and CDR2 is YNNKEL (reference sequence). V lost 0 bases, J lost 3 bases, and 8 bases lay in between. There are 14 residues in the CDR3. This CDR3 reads CASSQDRAYTEAFF. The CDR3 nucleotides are TGTGCCAGCAGCCAAGACAGGGCTTACACTGAAGCTTTCTTT.

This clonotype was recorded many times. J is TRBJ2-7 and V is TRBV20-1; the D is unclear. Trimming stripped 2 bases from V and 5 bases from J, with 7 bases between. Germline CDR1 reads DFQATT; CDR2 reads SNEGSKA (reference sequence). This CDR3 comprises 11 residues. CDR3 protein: CSARSGHEQYV. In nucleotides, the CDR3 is TGCAGTGCTAGATCCGGGCACGAGCAGTACGTC.

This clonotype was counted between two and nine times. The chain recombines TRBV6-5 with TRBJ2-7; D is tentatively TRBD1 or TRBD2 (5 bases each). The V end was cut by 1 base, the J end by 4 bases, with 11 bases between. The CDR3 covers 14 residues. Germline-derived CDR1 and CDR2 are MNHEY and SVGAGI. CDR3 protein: CASSYLGTSYEQYF. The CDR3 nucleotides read TGTGCCAGCAGTTACTTAGGGACCTCTTACGAGCAGTACTTC.

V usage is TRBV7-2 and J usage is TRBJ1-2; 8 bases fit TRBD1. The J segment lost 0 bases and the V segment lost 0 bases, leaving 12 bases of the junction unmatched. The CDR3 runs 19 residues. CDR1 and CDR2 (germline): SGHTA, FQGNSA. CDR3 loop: CASSLAPFWDRTANYGYTF. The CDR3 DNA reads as TGTGCCAGCAGCTTAGCCCCTTTTTGGGACAGGACGGCTAACTATGGCTACACCTTC.

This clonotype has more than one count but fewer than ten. The CDR3 protein is CASSLSGGRPEAFF. For the CDR3, the DNA is TGTGCCAGCAGCCTGTCCGGGGGAAGGCCTGAAGCTTTCTTT. The rearrangement joins TRBV3-1 to TRBJ1-1; D might be TRBD1 (5 bases). The V end was cut by 4 bases, the J end by 6 bases, with 15 bases between. Germline CDR1 LGHDT, CDR2 YNNKEL (reference sequence). The length of the CDR3 is 14 residues.

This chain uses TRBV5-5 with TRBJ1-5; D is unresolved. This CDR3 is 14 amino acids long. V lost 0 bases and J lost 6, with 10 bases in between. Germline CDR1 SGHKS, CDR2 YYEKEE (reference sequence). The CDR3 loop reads CASSLDPLTQPQHF. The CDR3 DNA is TGTGCCAGCAGCTTGGACCCCTTAACTCAGCCCCAGCATTTT.

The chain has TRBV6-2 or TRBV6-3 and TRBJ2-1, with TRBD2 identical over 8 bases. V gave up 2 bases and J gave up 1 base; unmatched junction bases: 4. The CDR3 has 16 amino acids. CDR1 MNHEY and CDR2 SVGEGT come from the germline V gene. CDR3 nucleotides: TGTGCCAGCAGTTACCGGACTAGCTGGTCCTACAATGAGCAGTTCTTC. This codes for CASSYRTSWSYNEQFF.

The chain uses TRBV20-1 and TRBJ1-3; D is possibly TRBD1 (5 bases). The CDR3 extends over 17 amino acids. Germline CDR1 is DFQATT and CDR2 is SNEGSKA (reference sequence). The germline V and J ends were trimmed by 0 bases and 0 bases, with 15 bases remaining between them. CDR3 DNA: TGCAGTGCTAGAGATAGCAGGTGGAGGGGCTCTGGAAACACCATATATTTT. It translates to CSARDSRWRGSGNTIYF.

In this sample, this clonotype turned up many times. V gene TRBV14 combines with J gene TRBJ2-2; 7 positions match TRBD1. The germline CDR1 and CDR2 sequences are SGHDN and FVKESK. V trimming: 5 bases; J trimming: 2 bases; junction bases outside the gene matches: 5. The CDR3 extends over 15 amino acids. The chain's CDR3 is CASSSRQGNTGELFF. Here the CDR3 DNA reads TGTGCCAGCAGCTCTCGACAGGGTAACACCGGGGAGCTGTTTTTT. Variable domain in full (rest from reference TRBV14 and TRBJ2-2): EAGVTQFPSHSVIEKGQTVTLRCDPISGHDNLYWYRRVMGKEIKFLLHFVKESKQDESGMPNNRFLAERTGGTYSTLKVQPAELEDSGVYFCASSSRQGNTGELFFGEGSRLTVL.

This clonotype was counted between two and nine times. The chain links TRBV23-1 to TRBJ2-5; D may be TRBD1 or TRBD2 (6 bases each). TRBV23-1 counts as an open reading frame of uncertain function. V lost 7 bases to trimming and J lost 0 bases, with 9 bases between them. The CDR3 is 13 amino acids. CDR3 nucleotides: TGCGCCAGCAAAGGGGGGTACCAAGAGACCCAGTACTTC. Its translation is CASKGGYQETQYF.

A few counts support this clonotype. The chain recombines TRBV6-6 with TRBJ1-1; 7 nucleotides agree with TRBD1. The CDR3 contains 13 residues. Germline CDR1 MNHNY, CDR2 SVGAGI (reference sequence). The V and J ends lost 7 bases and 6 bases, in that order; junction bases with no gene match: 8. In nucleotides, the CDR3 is TGTGCCAGCATAGACAGGGTCATCGCTGAAGCTTTCTTT. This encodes CASIDRVIAEAFF.

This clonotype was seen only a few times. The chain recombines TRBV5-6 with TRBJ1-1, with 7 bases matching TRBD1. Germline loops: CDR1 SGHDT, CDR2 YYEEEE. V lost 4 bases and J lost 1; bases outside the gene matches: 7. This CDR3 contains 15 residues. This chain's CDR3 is CASSILQGWNTEAFF. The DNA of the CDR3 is TGTGCCAGCAGCATCTTACAGGGGTGGAACACTGAAGCTTTCTTT.

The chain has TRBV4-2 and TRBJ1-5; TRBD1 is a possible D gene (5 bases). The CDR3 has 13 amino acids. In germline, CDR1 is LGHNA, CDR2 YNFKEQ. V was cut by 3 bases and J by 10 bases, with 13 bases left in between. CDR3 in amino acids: CASSQGTGRPQHF. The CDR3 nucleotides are TGTGCCAGCAGCCAGGGGACCGGTCGACCCCAGCATTTT.

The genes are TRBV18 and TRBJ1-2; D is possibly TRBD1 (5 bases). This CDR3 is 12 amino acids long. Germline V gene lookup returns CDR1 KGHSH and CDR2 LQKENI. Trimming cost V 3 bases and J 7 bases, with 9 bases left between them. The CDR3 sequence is CASSPGVGGYTF. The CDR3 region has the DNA TGTGCCAGCTCACCGGGGGTTGGTGGCTACACCTTC.

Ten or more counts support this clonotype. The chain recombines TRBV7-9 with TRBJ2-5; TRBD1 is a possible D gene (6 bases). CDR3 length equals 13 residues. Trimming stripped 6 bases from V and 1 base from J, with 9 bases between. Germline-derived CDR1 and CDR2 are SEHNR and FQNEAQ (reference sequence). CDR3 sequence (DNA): TGTGCCAGCAGACGGGACACCCAAGAGACCCAGTACTTC. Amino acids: CASRRDTQETQYF.

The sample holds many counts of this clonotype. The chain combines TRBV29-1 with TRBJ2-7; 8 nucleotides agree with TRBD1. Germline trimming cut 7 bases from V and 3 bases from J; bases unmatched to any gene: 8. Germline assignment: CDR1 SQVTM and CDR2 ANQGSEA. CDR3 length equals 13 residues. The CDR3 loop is CSGQGTDLYEQYV. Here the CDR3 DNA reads TGCAGCGGACAGGGGACAGACCTCTACGAGCAGTACGTC.

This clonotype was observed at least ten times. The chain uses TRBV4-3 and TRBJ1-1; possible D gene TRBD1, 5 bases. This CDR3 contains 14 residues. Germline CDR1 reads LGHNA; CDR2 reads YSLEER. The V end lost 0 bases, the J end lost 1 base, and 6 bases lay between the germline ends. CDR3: CASSQDGGNTEAFF. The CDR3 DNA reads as TGCGCCAGCAGCCAAGATGGGGGGAACACTGAAGCTTTCTTT.

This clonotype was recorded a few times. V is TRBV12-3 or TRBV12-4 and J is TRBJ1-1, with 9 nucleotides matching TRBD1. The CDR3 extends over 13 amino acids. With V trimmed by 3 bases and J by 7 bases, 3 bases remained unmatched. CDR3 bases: TGTGCCAGCAGTTTTAGGGACAGGGTTGAAGCTTTCTTT. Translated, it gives CASSFRDRVEAFF.

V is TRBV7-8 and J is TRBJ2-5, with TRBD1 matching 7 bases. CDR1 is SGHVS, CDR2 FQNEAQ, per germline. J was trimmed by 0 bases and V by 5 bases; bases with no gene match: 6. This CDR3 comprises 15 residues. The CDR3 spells CASSPPGGDQETQYF. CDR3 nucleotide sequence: TGTGCCAGCAGCCCACCAGGGGGAGACCAAGAGACCCAGTACTTC.

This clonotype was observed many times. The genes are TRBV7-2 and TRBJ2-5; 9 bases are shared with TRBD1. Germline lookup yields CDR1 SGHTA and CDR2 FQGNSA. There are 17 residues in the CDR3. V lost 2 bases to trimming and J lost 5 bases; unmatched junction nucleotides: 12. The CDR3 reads CASSLSTGGAPGETQYF. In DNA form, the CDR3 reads TGTGCCAGCAGCTTATCCACAGGGGGCGCTCCGGGGGAGACCCAGTACTTC.

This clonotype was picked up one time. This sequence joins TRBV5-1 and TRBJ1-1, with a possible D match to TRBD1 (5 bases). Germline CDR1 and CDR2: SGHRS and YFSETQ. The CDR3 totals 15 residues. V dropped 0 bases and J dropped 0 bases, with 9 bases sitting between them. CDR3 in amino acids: CASSLATAVNTEAFF. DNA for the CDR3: TGCGCCAGCAGCTTGGCGACAGCCGTGAACACTGAAGCTTTCTTT.

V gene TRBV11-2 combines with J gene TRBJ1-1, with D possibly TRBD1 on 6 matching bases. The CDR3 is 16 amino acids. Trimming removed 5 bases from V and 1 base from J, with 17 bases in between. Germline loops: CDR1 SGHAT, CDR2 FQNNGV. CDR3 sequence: CASSVGGLFSNTEAFF. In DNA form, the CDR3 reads TGTGCCAGCAGCGTGGGGGGGCTCTTCTCGAACACTGAAGCTTTCTTT.

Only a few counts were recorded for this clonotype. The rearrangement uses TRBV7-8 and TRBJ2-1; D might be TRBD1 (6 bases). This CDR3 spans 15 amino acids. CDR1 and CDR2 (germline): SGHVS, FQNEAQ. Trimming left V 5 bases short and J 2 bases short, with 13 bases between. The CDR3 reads CASSGGQFPYNEQFF. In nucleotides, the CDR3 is TGTGCCAGCAGCGGGGGCCAATTCCCCTACAATGAGCAGTTCTTC.

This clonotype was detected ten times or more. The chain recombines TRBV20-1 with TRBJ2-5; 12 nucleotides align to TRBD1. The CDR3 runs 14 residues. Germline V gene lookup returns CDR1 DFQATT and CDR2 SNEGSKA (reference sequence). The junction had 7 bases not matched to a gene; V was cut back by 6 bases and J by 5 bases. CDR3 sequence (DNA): TGCAGTGCCCCGGGACAGGGGGCTGAGGAGACCCAGTACTTC. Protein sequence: CSAPGQGAEETQYF.

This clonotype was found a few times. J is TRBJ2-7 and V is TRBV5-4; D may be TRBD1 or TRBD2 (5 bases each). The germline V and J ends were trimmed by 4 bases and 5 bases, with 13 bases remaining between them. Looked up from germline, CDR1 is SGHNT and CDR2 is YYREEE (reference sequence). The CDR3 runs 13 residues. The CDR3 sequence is CASSPDGGNEQYF. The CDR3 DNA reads TGTGCCAGCAGCCCGGATGGGGGTAACGAGCAGTACTTC. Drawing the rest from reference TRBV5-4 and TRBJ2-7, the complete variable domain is ETGVTQSPTHLIKTRGQQVTLRCSSQSGHNTVSWYQQALGQGPQFIFQYYREEENGRGNFPPRFSGLQFPNYSSELNVNALELDDSALYLCASSPDGGNEQYFGPGTRLTVT.

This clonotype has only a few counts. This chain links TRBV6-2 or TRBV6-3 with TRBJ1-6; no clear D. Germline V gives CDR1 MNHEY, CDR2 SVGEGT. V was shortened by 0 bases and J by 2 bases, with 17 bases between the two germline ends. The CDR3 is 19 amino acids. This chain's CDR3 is CASSYSTGESATYNSPLHF. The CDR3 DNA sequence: TGTGCCAGCAGTTACTCGACCGGGGAATCAGCAACCTATAATTCACCCCTCCACTTT.

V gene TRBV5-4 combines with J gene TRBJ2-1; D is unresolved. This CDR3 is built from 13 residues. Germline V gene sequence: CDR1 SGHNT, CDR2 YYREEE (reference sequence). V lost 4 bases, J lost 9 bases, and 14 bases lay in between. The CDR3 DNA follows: TGTGCCAGCAGCCCAGGTTTCAGTACTGAGCAGTTCTTC. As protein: CASSPGFSTEQFF.

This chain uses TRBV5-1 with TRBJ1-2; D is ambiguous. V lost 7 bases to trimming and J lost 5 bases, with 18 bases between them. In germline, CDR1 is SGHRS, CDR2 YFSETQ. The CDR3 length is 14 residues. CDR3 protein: CASGPYSADYGYTF. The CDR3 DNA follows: TGCGCCAGCGGACCTTATTCGGCGGATTATGGCTACACCTTC. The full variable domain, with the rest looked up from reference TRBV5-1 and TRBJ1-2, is KAGVTQTPRYLIKTRGQQVTLSCSPISGHRSVSWYQQTPGQGLQFLFEYFSETQRNKGNFPGRFSGRQFSNSRSEMNVSTLELGDSALYLCASGPYSADYGYTFGSGTRLTVV.